The 23 T cell receptor beta chains listed next were all sequenced from one sample in a study of T cell responses to AZD1222 COVID-19 vaccine. The table came from immunoSEQ multiplex PCR; TCRdb's copy has only in-frame clones and leaves some out. The sample holds around 79,000 clones, more than 70% seen once. The sample was peripheral blood, taken on day 0 of AZD1222 vaccination. Source of these receptors: an adult in good health.

The V and J genes are TRBV19 and TRBJ2-3; D is perhaps TRBD1 (6 bases). The V end was cut by 5 bases, the J end by 0 bases, with 12 bases between. Germline CDR1 and CDR2: LNHDA and SQIVND (reference sequence). The CDR3 consists of 15 residues. In DNA form, the CDR3 reads TGTGCCAGTAGTGCGAACAGGGTGAGCACAGATACGCAGTATTTT. Translated: CASSANRVSTDTQYF.

The chain is built from TRBV19 and TRBJ1-3, with a possible D match to TRBD1 (5 bases). Per germline, CDR1 LNHDA and CDR2 SQIVND (reference sequence). V lost 5 bases, J lost 4 bases, and 15 bases lay in between. This CDR3 has 15 amino acids. CDR3 in DNA: TGTGCCAGTAGTCCACGTACAGGAGGCGGAAACACCATATATTTT. Translated, it gives CASSPRTGGGNTIYF.

The chain carries TRBV28 and TRBJ1-1, with a weak D call TRBD1 (6 bases). CDR3 length: 14 residues. Germline V gene sequence: CDR1 MDHEN, CDR2 SYDVKM. Trimming removed 6 bases at V and 0 bases at J, with 11 bases between. The CDR3 sequence is CASRWGRMNTEAFF. The CDR3 DNA follows: TGTGCCAGCAGGTGGGGGCGGATGAACACTGAAGCTTTCTTT.

This chain uses TRBV20-1 with TRBJ2-7, with 9 bases matching TRBD1. The V segment lost 5 bases and the J segment 7 bases; nucleotides outside the gene matches: 3. The CDR3 contains 11 residues. In germline, CDR1 is DFQATT, CDR2 SNEGSKA (reference sequence). The CDR3 bases are TGCAGTGCTGGGACAGGGTGGGAGCAGTACTTC. Its protein is CSAGTGWEQYF.

This rearrangement joins TRBV4-2 to TRBJ2-3, with D uncertain. The germline V gene encodes CDR1 LGHNA and CDR2 YNFKEQ. V lost 0 bases to trimming and J lost 5 bases, with 12 bases between them. CDR3 length: 15 residues. DNA for the CDR3: TGTGCCAGCAGCCAAGACAAGGGCAAGGAAGATACGCAGTATTTT. It encodes CASSQDKGKEDTQYF.

The rearrangement links TRBV14 to TRBJ2-7; TRBD2 is a possible D gene (5 bases). CDR1 and CDR2 (germline): SGHDN, FVKESK. Trimming took off 0 bases at V and 6 bases at J, with 18 bases between the two ends. The CDR3 extends over 16 amino acids. CDR3 amino acids: CASSQDIIREGREQYF. The CDR3 nucleotides read TGTGCCAGCAGCCAAGATATAATCCGGGAAGGGCGCGAGCAGTACTTC. Filled out from reference TRBV14 and TRBJ2-7, the complete variable domain reads EAGVTQFPSHSVIEKGQTVTLRCDPISGHDNLYWYRRVMGKEIKFLLHFVKESKQDESGMPNNRFLAERTGGTYSTLKVQPAELEDSGVYFCASSQDIIREGREQYFGPGTRLTVT.

V is TRBV9 and J is TRBJ2-7, with a weak D call TRBD2 (5 bases). The CDR3 has 15 residues. Germline values: CDR1 SGDLS, CDR2 YYNGEE. Deletions cut 6 bases from V and 1 base from J, with 17 bases between. The CDR3: CASTKGAESSYEQYF. The CDR3 region has the DNA TGTGCCAGCACGAAGGGAGCGGAATCTTCCTACGAGCAGTACTTC. Full variable domain (rest looked up from reference TRBV9 and TRBJ2-7): DSGVTQTPKHLITATGQRVTLRCSPRSGDLSVYWYQQSLDQGLQFLIQYYNGEERAKGNILERFSAQQFPDLHSELNLSSLELGDSALYFCASTKGAESSYEQYFGPGTRLTVT.

V gene TRBV5-1 combines with J gene TRBJ2-7; no clear D. CDR3 length equals 16 residues. V lost 1 base and J lost 0, with 14 bases in between. CDR1 and CDR2 from the germline V gene are SGHRS and YFSETQ. The CDR3, as DNA: TGCGCCAGCAGCTTGCTCGCGGACGGCAGCTCCTACGAGCAGTACTTC. It codes for CASSLLADGSSYEQYF.

This chain connects TRBV5-1 to TRBJ2-1; the match to TRBD1 covers 8 bases. CDR3 length: 14 residues. Germline CDR1 is SGHRS and CDR2 is YFSETQ. Losses at the gene ends were 4 bases for V and 2 bases for J; bases not matched to a gene: 2. CDR3 region: CASSPGQAYNEQFF. Written as DNA, the CDR3 is TGCGCCAGCAGCCCGGGACAGGCCTACAATGAGCAGTTCTTC.

This clone was seen a handful of times. The chain carries TRBV27 and TRBJ1-2, with D perhaps TRBD1 (6 bases). The V end was cut by 8 bases, the J end by 7 bases, with 23 bases between. The CDR3 runs to 15 residues. Germline V lookup: CDR1 MNHEY, CDR2 SMNVEV (reference sequence). For the CDR3, the DNA is TGTGCCAGCGGCACTCAACAGGGATACATCGTTGGCTACACCTTC. Protein sequence: CASGTQQGYIVGYTF.

The J gene is TRBJ1-2, the V gene TRBV5-4, with a tentative D call TRBD1 (6 bases). The CDR3 totals 14 residues. Trimming shortened V by 2 bases and J by 2 bases, and 10 bases separated the two germline ends. In germline, CDR1 is SGHNT, CDR2 YYREEE (reference sequence). The CDR3 region is CASSLGGINYGYTF. DNA for the CDR3: TGTGCCAGCAGCTTAGGGGGGATAAACTATGGCTACACCTTC.

This clone was observed once. This sample includes further DNA sequences coding for the same CDR3. The genes are TRBV19 and TRBJ1-3; maybe TRBD1 (6 bases). Trimming pared 6 bases from V and 0 bases from J, leaving 12 bases between. The CDR3 extends over 15 amino acids. Germline CDR1 and CDR2: LNHDA and SQIVND (reference sequence). DNA for the CDR3: TGTGCCAGTAGCGAAACGGACAGCTCTGGAAACACCATATATTTT. Translation gives CASSETDSSGNTIYF.

The chain uses TRBV19 and TRBJ2-1; 13 bases are shared with TRBD2. The CDR3 consists of 16 residues. V lost 5 bases to trimming and J lost 2 bases; unmatched junction nucleotides: 3. Per the germline V gene, CDR1 is LNHDA and CDR2 is SQIVND (reference sequence). The CDR3 is CASSELAGGPYNEQFF. DNA for the CDR3: TGTGCCAGTAGTGAACTAGCGGGAGGGCCCTACAATGAGCAGTTCTTC.

This chain connects TRBV5-4 to TRBJ2-7, with 8 bases matching TRBD1. Germline loops: CDR1 SGHNT, CDR2 YYREEE (reference sequence). V lost 4 bases and J lost 1; bases outside the gene matches: 7. The CDR3 contains 15 residues. The CDR3 region is CASSPSGGQSYEQYF. CDR3 bases: TGTGCCAGCAGCCCTTCAGGGGGCCAATCCTACGAGCAGTACTTC.

This chain uses TRBV19 with TRBJ2-7, with 8 bases fitting TRBD1. V shed 4 bases and J 4 bases; nucleotides not matched to a gene: 6. CDR1 is LNHDA, CDR2 SQIVND, per germline (reference sequence). CDR3 length: 14 residues. CDR3 sequence: CASSKGQGGYEQYF. CDR3 sequence (DNA): TGTGCCAGTAGTAAAGGACAGGGAGGATACGAGCAGTACTTC.

The genes are TRBV19 and TRBJ1-6; no firm D call. The V end was cut by 3 bases, the J end by 7 bases, with 4 bases between. CDR3 length equals 12 residues. From germline, CDR1 is LNHDA and CDR2 SQIVND (reference sequence). The CDR3 loop reads CASSISNSPLHF. The CDR3 DNA reads TGTGCCAGTAGTATCTCCAATTCACCCCTCCACTTT. The full variable domain, with the rest looked up from reference TRBV19 and TRBJ1-6, is DGGITQSPKYLFRKEGQNVTLSCEQNLNHDAMYWYRQDPGQGLRLIYYSQIVNDFQKGDIAEGYSVSREKKESFPLTVTSAQKNPTAFYLCASSISNSPLHFGNGTRLTVT.

V usage is TRBV7-9 and J usage is TRBJ2-6, with D perhaps assigned TRBD1 or TRBD2 (5 bases each). In germline, CDR1 is SEHNR, CDR2 FQNEAQ (reference sequence). This CDR3 spans 16 amino acids. The V end was cut by 5 bases, the J end by 2 bases, with 13 bases between. CDR3 sequence (DNA): TGTGCCAGCAGCGGGACCCAACGTCCTGGGGCCAACGTCCTGACTTTC. Translation gives CASSGTQRPGANVLTF.

The genes are TRBV27 and TRBJ1-2; tentatively, D is TRBD1 (5 bases). Between the trimmed V and J ends, which lost 6 bases and 5 bases, there was a span of 13 bases. CDR1 and CDR2 from the germline V gene are MNHEY and SMNVEV (reference sequence). The CDR3 is 13 amino acids. CDR3 loop: CASRLQGEYGYTF. The CDR3 bases are TGTGCCAGCAGGCTCCAGGGCGAGTATGGCTACACCTTC.

A few counts support this clone. This chain links TRBV19 with TRBJ2-7; TRBD1 agrees at 7 bases. The V and J ends lost 6 bases and 2 bases, in that order; junction bases with no gene match: 7. Germline V gene lookup returns CDR1 LNHDA and CDR2 SQIVND (reference sequence). The CDR3 length is 14 residues. CDR3 protein: CASSAQGPTYEQYF. In DNA, the CDR3 is TGTGCCAGTAGCGCACAGGGGCCCACCTACGAGCAGTACTTC.

The chain carries TRBV18 and TRBJ2-3; 9 bases fit TRBD1. The CDR3 runs 15 residues. The germline V gene encodes CDR1 KGHSH and CDR2 LQKENI. V lost 3 bases and J lost 4; bases outside the gene matches: 5. CDR3 DNA sequence: TGTGCCAGCTCACCGGGACAGGGTACGGCAGATACGCAGTATTTT. Amino acid sequence: CASSPGQGTADTQYF.

The V call is TRBV7-2, the J call TRBJ1-1; a weak D match, TRBD1 (5 bases). This CDR3 spans 13 amino acids. The germline CDR1 and CDR2 sequences are SGHTA and FQGNSA. V lost 5 bases, J lost 0 bases, and 7 bases lay in between. The CDR3 sequence is CASSPGLNTEAFF. CDR3 DNA: TGTGCCAGCAGCCCAGGGCTGAACACTGAAGCTTTCTTT.

The genes are TRBV29-1 and TRBJ2-7; TRBD1 matches 8 bases. Germline V gives CDR1 SQVTM, CDR2 ANQGSEA. This CDR3 is 12 amino acids long. Trimming removed 1 base from V and 5 bases from J; junction bases left unmatched: 1. This CDR3 reads CSVEVDRDEQYF. In DNA form, the CDR3 reads TGCAGCGTTGAAGTGGACAGGGACGAGCAGTACTTC.

This chain connects TRBV19 to TRBJ1-1, with D hard to call. Trimming pared 4 bases from V and 4 bases from J, leaving 1 base between. The length of the CDR3 is 10 residues. Germline V gene lookup returns CDR1 LNHDA and CDR2 SQIVND (reference sequence). As DNA, the CDR3 is TGTGCCAGTAGTAGCACTGAAGCTTTCTTT. It translates to CASSSTEAFF.